The present T cell receptor beta chain was sequenced within a study of blood T cell repertoires in COVID-19 (dated by TCRdb to 2020 to 2022). Describing the broader study: Samples covering the acute and convalescent phases of COVID-19 were provided by collaborators in the United States, Italy and Spain. Nearly every sample came with metadata listing a de-identified subject ID, COVID-19 status, age in years and sex. A freely available public database, intended as a resource for researchers studying the immune response to SARS-CoV-2, is where the repertoires were released. Where HLA class I and class II types were available, the types were taken from metadata supplied by the sample provider, not from assay-based typing. The prospective study material was composed of cDNA or gDNA derived from T cells, B-cell-depleted T cells, or PBMCs. The dataset comprised deeply sampled blood TCRbeta repertoires from subjects exposed to, actively infected with, or recovered from COVID-19. The samples were drawn from the first 160 participants of the ongoing ImmuneRACE study and from under 1,500 subjects provided by 6 global collaborators. What the research found in general, with its limitations: How much clinical and demographic metadata was included differed by source and by participant, and the metadata was provided uncurated.

One collaborating source in Seattle enrolled patients during active infection and followed them longitudinally through the course of disease. Collaborating institutions collected whole blood in K2EDTA tubes following their own protocols. For TCRbeta analysis, collaborator samples were shipped as frozen whole blood, as isolated PBMCs, or as DNA extracted from either sample type. On this clone: Its antigen has not been determined. It has no much larger one-base neighbor in the sample; base qualities were not kept.

V ends up 6 bases short and J 5 bases short, with an unmatched junction base count of 1. The CDR3 spans 13 residues, from the cysteine through the phenylalanine. Kept here is only the CDR3 DNA, which spans 39 bases and is read in frame from base 1. TCRbeta CDR3 regions were amplified from genomic DNA using the immunoSEQ Assay, a bias-controlled multiplex PCR. Regarding the original processing steps: Nucleated cell counts per sample were estimated from amplification of reference gene primers within the assay. Sequence reads were collapsed and filtered to measure the absolute abundance of every unique TCRbeta CDR3 rearrangement. For each sample, productive Simpson clonality was calculated as the square root of Simpson's diversity index over productive rearrangements. The table comes from immuneACCESS by way of TCRdb, which keeps in-frame sequences with V and J called. Part of the clones is missing from these tables; in studies checked, under half for an unresolved V gene and the rest for unknown reasons. The D gene and trimming were derived from the DNA, and the V and J assignments and clone size from that table. The sample table contains roughly 170,000 clones; only one count was recorded for roughly 85% of them. The leading ten clones occupy over 5% of the sample.

The specimen was peripheral blood. The sequence is built from TRBV12-3 or TRBV12-4 and TRBJ1-5, and 10 bases in between align with TRBD1. The TCR comes from a woman aged 50 to 60 with COVID-19, enrolled during active disease. The bases are TGTGCCAGCAGCGGGACAGGGGATCAGCCCCAGCATTTT. Translated, this gives CASSGTGDQPQHF.